This TCR beta chain was profiled in a study of blood T cell repertoires in COVID-19. TCRdb's table, derived via immunoSEQ multiplex PCR, lists solely in-frame clones and lacks some. The sample consists of around 60,000 clones, roughly 89% of them appearing once. CDR3 length: 14 amino acids. Losses at the gene ends were 7 bases for V and 8 bases for J; bases not matched to a gene: 9. CDR1 and CDR2 from the germline V gene are MDHEN and SYDVKM. This rearrangement joins TRBV28 to TRBJ1-1; 11 bases are a match to TRBD1. The source material was peripheral blood. This sequence originates from a man in his fifties or sixties with active COVID-19. The CDR3 DNA reads as TGTGCCAGCACGCTCACGGGACAGGGGGAGGAAGCTTTCTTT. Translation: CASTLTGQGEEAFF.